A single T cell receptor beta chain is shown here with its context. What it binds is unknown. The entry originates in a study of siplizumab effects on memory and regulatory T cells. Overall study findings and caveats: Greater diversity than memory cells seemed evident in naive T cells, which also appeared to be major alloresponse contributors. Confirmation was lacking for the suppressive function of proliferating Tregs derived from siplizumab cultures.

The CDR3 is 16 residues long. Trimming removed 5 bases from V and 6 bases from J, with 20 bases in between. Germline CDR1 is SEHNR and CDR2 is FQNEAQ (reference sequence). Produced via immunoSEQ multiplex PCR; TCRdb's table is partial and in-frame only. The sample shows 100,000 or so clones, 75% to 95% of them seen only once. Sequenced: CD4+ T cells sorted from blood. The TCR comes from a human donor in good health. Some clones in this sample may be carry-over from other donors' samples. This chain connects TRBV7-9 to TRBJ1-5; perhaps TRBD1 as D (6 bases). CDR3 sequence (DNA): TGTGCCAGCAGCCCAATCGTATGGACAGCAGGTCAGCCCCAGCATTTT. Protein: CASSPIVWTAGQPQHF.